This section outlines one T cell receptor beta chain sequence together with its context. Its antigen is not yet known. Base qualities are not recorded, but no much larger clone differs from it by a single base. Peripheral blood CD8+ and CD4+ T cells from healthy donors, Susac syndrome patients and multiple sclerosis patients were profiled using high-throughput TCR beta sequencing. Healthy donors were included as age- and sex-matched controls. CD8+ TEMRA cells were enriched by FACS, while bulk CD8+ and CD4+ T cells were purified by magnetic negative isolation. Blood was drawn into EDTA tubes, processed within 24 hours, and PBMCs were isolated by density gradient centrifugation. PBMCs intended for TCR sequencing were frozen in liquid nitrogen and were later thawed in a 37 degrees C water bath. A purity of at least 90% was achieved for sorted or isolated CD4+, CD8+ and CD8+ TEMRA cells. RNA was extracted with the RNeasy kit and about 0.5 to 1 ug was reverse transcribed using random hexamers. The immunoSEQ multiplex PCR assay, covering 54 Vbeta and 13 Jbeta segments, was used to amplify TCR beta CDR3 regions. PCR amplification bias was corrected by using a synthetic template baseline for primer optimization and computational correction. For the original study's pipeline: Only productive sequences were kept, with reads annotated to V, D and J genes according to IMGT and analyzed in immunoSEQ Analyzer. Clonality was calculated as one minus the Shannon entropy normalized by log2 of the number of productive unique sequences. For each patient and control, public and private clones were evaluated among the 100 most prevalent clones. A clone was defined as Susac-specific if it was absent from the healthy and MS cohorts, from 1052 published viral clones and from other ImmuneACCESS disease sequences. TCRdb applied fastp at Q25 and MiXCR to the public reads, then kept only in-frame beta chains. Duplicate CDR3 protein sequences are folded into a single record with the most common DNA and genes. These V and J calls derive from TCRdb rather than the authors' analysis. For this sample there are some 95,000 distinct CDR3 sequences; roughly 91% appear just once. The ten largest clones represent less than 0.35% of the sample.

These data originate in a study of CD8 T cells in Susac syndrome (dated by TCRdb to between 2017 and 2020). General notes on the study: Whether CD8+ T cell activation and differentiation in Susac syndrome was antigen driven was tested using repertoire sequencing. The study compared CD8+ T cell repertoire clonality among 12 healthy donors, around 14 Susac syndrome patients and some 16 multiple sclerosis patients.

Findings and caveats that apply to the study as a whole: The number of individuals in the TCR sequencing and HLA analysis was recognized as being relatively small.

Taken from the germline V gene, the CDR1 and CDR2 loops are SGHDT and YYEEEE. From the cysteine up to the phenylalanine, the CDR3 has a length of 14 residues. The only DNA kept is the CDR3, 42 bases in frame from the first base. Between the V and J ends, shortened by 0 bases and 6 bases respectively, the junction contains 11 bases. This clonotype was sampled from a human donor in good health. The sample consisted of CD8+ T cells from PBMCs. The chain is assembled from TRBV5-6 and TRBJ2-3; the D gene is perhaps TRBD1, on 6 matching bases. The CDR3 protein: CASSLGQAADTQYF. The DNA sequence is as follows: TGTGCCAGCAGCTTGGGACAGGCCGCCGATACGCAGTATTTT.